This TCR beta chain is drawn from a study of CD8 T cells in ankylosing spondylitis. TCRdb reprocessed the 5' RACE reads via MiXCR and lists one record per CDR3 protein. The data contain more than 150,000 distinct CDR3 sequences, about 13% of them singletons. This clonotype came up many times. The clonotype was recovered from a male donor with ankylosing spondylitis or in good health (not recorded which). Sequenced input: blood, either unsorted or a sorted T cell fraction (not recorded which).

The CDR3 DNA sequence: TGTGCCTGGAGTAGACTAGCGGGGTCCCTCGACAGCACAGATACGCAGTATTTT. Translating gives CAWSRLAGSLDSTDTQYF. The J gene is TRBJ2-3, the V gene TRBV30; TRBD2 matches at 11 bases. The germline CDR1 and CDR2 sequences are GTSNPN and SVGIG (reference sequence). This CDR3 spans 18 amino acids. J was trimmed by 0 bases and V by 2 bases; bases with no gene match: 10.